This T cell receptor beta chain was identified during a study of T-cell memory formation after mild COVID-19. 5'RACE primed at constant segments yielded TCR alpha and TCR beta cDNA libraries bearing sample barcodes and UMIs. Each CDR3 protein is one row after TCRdb ran MiXCR on the 5' RACE reads. The table includes over 400,000 distinct CDR3 sequences, about 25% detected once. General observations from the study: Of the contracting clones, CD4+ ones lay mainly in CM and EM, and CD8+ ones in EMRA.

CDR3 length equals 12 residues. The junction had 3 bases not matched to a gene; V was cut back by 5 bases and J by 9 bases. Germline V gene lookup returns CDR1 SGHRS and CDR2 YFSETQ. Regarding this clonotype: Antigen unknown.

What was sequenced was PBMCs or a T cell subset sorted from them (not recorded which). The TCR sequence derives from an adult woman who had mild COVID-19 (a few samples of this study predate the infection). Cell type and time point are not known. This chain joins TRBV5-1 and TRBJ2-1; 9 positions agree with TRBD2. The CDR3 sequence: CASSAGGGEQFF. The CDR3 DNA reads TGCGCCAGCAGTGCGGGAGGGGGTGAGCAGTTCTTC.